This T cell receptor beta chain was retrieved from a study of radiation and T cells in renal cell carcinoma. Time point described: blood 4 weeks post-SBRT, at nephrectomy. Stated treatment: 15 Gy SBRT to primary tumor, nephrectomy 4 weeks later. The CDR3 length is 14 residues. V was clipped by 1 base and J by 2 bases, with 9 bases between them. CDR1 is LNHDA, CDR2 SQIVND, per germline (reference sequence). Profiled with immunoSEQ multiplex PCR; TCRdb holds only in-frame clones, not every one. This sample yields around 100,000 clones, of which 75% to 85% are seen a single time; approximately 7.3% belongs to the top ten.

The chain couples TRBV19 to TRBJ2-7; D may be TRBD2 (6 bases). This TCR was recovered from a man in his sixties with renal cell carcinoma. Sequencing used blood, obtained from a patient whose treatment included radiotherapy and nephrectomy. The CDR3 loop is CASSIGGDAYEQYF. For the CDR3, the DNA is TGTGCCAGTAGTATAGGGGGGGACGCCTACGAGCAGTACTTC.